This T cell receptor (beta chain) was profiled in a study of cytomegalovirus exposure and HLA in healthy donors. Primers included in the PCR were 60 Vbeta and 13 Jbeta primers. The method was immunoSEQ multiplex PCR; TCRdb's version includes in-frame clones alone and lacks a portion of them. The sample has about 200,000 clones, roughly 77% seen once; the top ten hold about 0.36%. The sequenced sample consisted of PBMCs. The sequence was obtained from a male donor in good health and CMV-seropositive.

CDR3 sequence: CAWTVTGQGYTF. The CDR3 coding sequence is TGTGCCTGGACGGTCACAGGACAGGGCTACACCTTC. V and J are TRBV30 and TRBJ1-2, with D possibly TRBD1 on 6 matching bases. The CDR3 spans 12 residues. Trimming stripped 4 bases from V and 8 bases from J, with 14 bases between. The germline V gene encodes CDR1 GTSNPN and CDR2 SVGIG (reference sequence).